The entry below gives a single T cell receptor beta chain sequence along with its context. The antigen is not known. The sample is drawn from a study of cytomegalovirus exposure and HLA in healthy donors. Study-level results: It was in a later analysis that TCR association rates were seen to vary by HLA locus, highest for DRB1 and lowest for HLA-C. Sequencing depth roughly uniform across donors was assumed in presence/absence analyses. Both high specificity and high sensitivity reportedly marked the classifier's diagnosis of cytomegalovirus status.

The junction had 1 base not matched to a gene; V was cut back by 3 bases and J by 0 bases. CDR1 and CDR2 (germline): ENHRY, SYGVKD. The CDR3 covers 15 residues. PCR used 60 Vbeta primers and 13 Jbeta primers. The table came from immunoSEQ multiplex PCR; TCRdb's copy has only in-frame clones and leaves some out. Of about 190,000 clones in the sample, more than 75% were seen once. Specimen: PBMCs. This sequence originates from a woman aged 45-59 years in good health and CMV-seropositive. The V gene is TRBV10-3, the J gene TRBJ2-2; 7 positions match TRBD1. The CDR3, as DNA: TGTGCCATCAGTGATGGGACAGCGAACACCGGGGAGCTGTTTTTT. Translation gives CAISDGTANTGELFF.